One sample yielded the 13 T cell receptor beta chains listed below, sequenced in a study of long-term antiretroviral therapy in people with HIV. immunoSEQ v3.0 was run at survey level. Produced via immunoSEQ multiplex PCR; TCRdb's table is partial and in-frame only. The sample lists tens of thousands of clones; approximately 90% were seen once. The sequences come from unsorted PBMCs, collected 1.1 years after starting antiretroviral therapy. The receptors originated from a man between 18 and 29 years old with HIV.

The rearrangement uses TRBV6-5 and TRBJ1-1, with 7 bases aligning to TRBD1. Germline V gene lookup returns CDR1 MNHEY and CDR2 SVGAGI. The CDR3 is 15 residues long. Unmatched junction bases numbered 7, after V lost 6 bases and J lost 0 bases. CDR3 amino acids: CASRDRDHMNTEAFF. In nucleotides, the CDR3 is TGTGCCAGCAGAGACAGGGACCATATGAACACTGAAGCTTTCTTT.

V and J are TRBV7-9 and TRBJ1-4; tentatively, D is TRBD1 (6 bases). Trimming removed 5 bases from V and 5 bases from J, with 18 bases in between. Germline-derived CDR1 and CDR2 are SEHNR and FQNEAQ (reference sequence). This CDR3 has 16 amino acids. CDR3 nucleotide sequence: TGTGCCAGCAGCCCCGTGGGGGGGGCGACGAATGAAAAACTGTTTTTT. This translates into CASSPVGGATNEKLFF.

The chain employs TRBV9 and TRBJ1-4; the match to TRBD1 covers 9 bases. The CDR3 is 16 amino acids. Germline V gives CDR1 SGDLS, CDR2 YYNGEE. J was trimmed by 7 bases and V by 0 bases; bases with no gene match: 7. CDR3 residues: CASSVEAGQGVEKLFF. The CDR3 DNA sequence: TGTGCCAGCAGCGTAGAGGCGGGACAGGGAGTTGAAAAACTGTTTTTT.

V usage is TRBV5-1 and J usage is TRBJ1-1; the D gene is possibly TRBD1 (5 bases). Germline CDR1 and CDR2: SGHRS and YFSETQ. The length of the CDR3 is 14 residues. The V end lost 0 bases, the J end lost 10 bases, and 16 bases lay between the germline ends. This CDR3 is CASSLVQGEGRAFF. The CDR3 nucleotides read TGCGCCAGCAGCTTGGTCCAGGGCGAAGGGAGAGCTTTCTTT.

The chain is built from TRBV10-2 and TRBJ2-1, with 8 positions matching TRBD2. Trimming removed 2 bases from V and 4 bases from J; junction bases left unmatched: 4. In germline, CDR1 is WSHSY, CDR2 SAAADI. CDR3 length equals 15 residues. The CDR3 protein is CASSEESGGYNEQFF. CDR3 sequence (DNA): TGCGCCAGCAGTGAGGAGAGCGGGGGATACAATGAGCAGTTCTTC.

This clone showed up just once. This sequence joins TRBV5-1 and TRBJ2-7; 7 bases match TRBD2. This CDR3 region has 14 residues. Trimming removed 2 bases from V and 0 bases from J; junction bases left unmatched: 2. The germline gives CDR1 SGHRS, CDR2 YFSETQ. CDR3 nucleotides: TGCGCCAGCAGCTTTGGGGACTACTCCTACGAGCAGTACTTC. This translates into CASSFGDYSYEQYF.

The chain employs TRBV10-3 and TRBJ2-5; D perhaps matches TRBD2 (5 bases). V lost 4 bases to trimming and J lost 1 base, with 16 bases between them. Germline values: CDR1 ENHRY, CDR2 SYGVKD. This CDR3 region has 16 residues. In nucleotides, the CDR3 is TGTGCCATCAGTGGGGGTACTAGTGTGGCCCAAGAGACCCAGTACTTC. This translates into CAISGGTSVAQETQYF.

In this sample, this clone turned up once. The chain uses TRBV5-1 and TRBJ1-2; TRBD1 agrees at 7 bases. The CDR3 covers 14 residues. In germline, CDR1 is SGHRS, CDR2 YFSETQ. V gave up 0 bases and J gave up 8 bases; unmatched junction bases: 7. The CDR3, as DNA: TGCGCCAGCAGCTTGGAGAGACAGGGTGCCGGCTACACCTTC. Protein: CASSLERQGAGYTF.

This clone showed up just once. The chain combines TRBV13 with TRBJ1-1, with D unclear. From germline, CDR1 is PRHDT and CDR2 FYEKMQ (reference sequence). The length of the CDR3 is 15 residues. The germline V and J ends were trimmed by 6 bases and 0 bases, with 14 bases remaining between them. As DNA, the CDR3 is TGTGCCAGCAGACTAGACGGGGAGATGAACACTGAAGCTTTCTTT. This translates into CASRLDGEMNTEAFF. Supplemented by reference TRBV13 and TRBJ1-1, the full variable domain reads AAGVIQSPRHLIKEKRETATLKCYPIPRHDTVYWYQQGPGQDPQFLISFYEKMQSDKGSIPDRFSAQQFSDYHSELNMSSLELGDSALYFCASRLDGEMNTEAFFGQGTRLTVV.

The rearrangement uses TRBV27 and TRBJ2-3; possible D gene TRBD2, 5 bases. This CDR3 is built from 14 residues. The V and J ends lost 6 bases and 5 bases respectively, with 15 bases between them. In germline, CDR1 is MNHEY, CDR2 SMNVEV (reference sequence). The CDR3 DNA reads TGTGCCAGCAGCCCCAACGGACTTATAGATACGCAGTATTTT. This translates into CASSPNGLIDTQYF.

The gene calls are TRBV9 and TRBJ2-3; D not certain. The V and J ends lost 4 bases and 4 bases respectively, with 16 bases between them. The CDR3 totals 15 residues. Germline CDR1 is SGDLS and CDR2 is YYNGEE. Here the CDR3 reads CASSSSHQAADTQYF. As DNA, the CDR3 is TGTGCCAGCAGCTCATCTCACCAGGCCGCAGATACGCAGTATTTT.

The chain combines TRBV7-2 with TRBJ2-7; TRBD1 or TRBD2 may be the D gene (5 bases each). Per germline, CDR1 SGHTA and CDR2 FQGNSA. V was pared by 6 bases and J by 4 bases, with 19 bases between. This CDR3 has 15 amino acids. CDR3 DNA sequence: TGTGCCAGCAGTCCTCTCGGGGACGCTTTATACGAGCAGTACTTC. Translating it yields CASSPLGDALYEQYF.

This chain uses TRBV5-1 with TRBJ1-2, with a tentative D call TRBD1 (5 bases). The CDR3 is made up of 13 amino acids. Looked up from germline, CDR1 is SGHRS and CDR2 is YFSETQ. Trimming shortened V by 7 bases and J by 6 bases, and 16 bases separated the two germline ends. The CDR3 loop is CASSPRGADGYTF. The CDR3 nucleotides are TGCGCCAGCTCCCCGCGAGGGGCGGATGGCTACACCTTC.